A selection of T cell receptor beta chains follows, all from one sample in a study of cytomegalovirus exposure and HLA in healthy donors. Method: immunoSEQ multiplex PCR; TCRdb's copy keeps in-frame clones and lacks some. This sample's clone table lists around 45,000 clones. Material for sequencing was PBMCs. All receptors come from a woman in her 30s in good health and CMV-seronegative. Both conserved end residues are part of each CDR3. D genes are given only for firm matches.

d_gene: .; j_gene: TRBJ2-7; v_gene: TRBV28; CDR3nt: TGTGCCAGCAGTTCTACGATGAGCTCCTACGAGCAGTACTTC; CDR3aa: CASSSTMSSYEQYF
d_gene: TRBD2; j_gene: TRBJ2-1; v_gene: TRBV6-5; CDR3nt: TGTGCCAGCACCAGGACTAGCGGGAACTATGAGCAGTTCTTC; CDR3aa: CASTRTSGNYEQFF
d_gene: .; j_gene: TRBJ2-7; v_gene: TRBV7-2; CDR3nt: TGTGCCAGCAGCCCCCGACGGGACCAGGCGGGGGAGCAGTACTTC; CDR3aa: CASSPRRDQAGEQYF
d_gene: .; j_gene: TRBJ2-7; v_gene: TRBV6-1; CDR3nt: TGTGCCAGCACACGGTTTCCCGAGCAGTACTTC; CDR3aa: CASTRFPEQYF
d_gene: .; j_gene: TRBJ2-3; v_gene: TRBV25-1; CDR3nt: TGTGCCAGCAGTGAATCGCAGGGTTTGACAGATACGCAGTATTTT; CDR3aa: CASSESQGLTDTQYF
d_gene: .; j_gene: TRBJ2-1; v_gene: TRBV6-5; CDR3nt: TGTGCCAGCAGTTACCGGCGGCCGCGGGATGAGCAGTTCTTC; CDR3aa: CASSYRRPRDEQFF
d_gene: .; j_gene: TRBJ1-2; v_gene: TRBV18; CDR3nt: TGTGCCAGCTCACCCTCGGATGGCTACACCTTC; CDR3aa: CASSPSDGYTF
d_gene: TRBD1; j_gene: TRBJ2-5; v_gene: TRBV29-1; CDR3nt: TGCAGCGGGCCGGGACAGGGTGAGACCCAGTACTTC; CDR3aa: CSGPGQGETQYF
d_gene: .; j_gene: TRBJ2-2; v_gene: TRBV7-3; CDR3nt: TGTGCCAGCAGCTCCCAACTAGCCGGGGAGCTGTTTTTT; CDR3aa: CASSSQLAGELFF
d_gene: TRBD1; j_gene: TRBJ2-7; v_gene: TRBV29-1; CDR3nt: TGCAGCGTTTCTTTTTGGGGGACAGGGCCCTACGAGCAGTACTTC; CDR3aa: CSVSFWGTGPYEQYF
d_gene: .; j_gene: TRBJ2-7; v_gene: TRBV11-2; CDR3nt: TGTGCCAGCAGATCTCCTTTACAGGGCTACGAGCAGTACTTC; CDR3aa: CASRSPLQGYEQYF
d_gene: TRBD1; j_gene: TRBJ1-1; v_gene: TRBV20-1; CDR3nt: TGCAGTGCTAGAAGGGACAGGGGGACTTTCTTT; CDR3aa: CSARRDRGTFF
d_gene: TRBD1; j_gene: TRBJ2-1; v_gene: TRBV7-8; CDR3nt: TGTGCCAGCAGCCATCGACAGGGCGACAATGAGCAGTTCTTC; CDR3aa: CASSHRQGDNEQFF
d_gene: .; j_gene: TRBJ1-1; v_gene: TRBV11-2; CDR3nt: TGTGCCAGCAGCCAACAGGGTCCCTCGAACACTGAAGCTTTCTTT; CDR3aa: CASSQQGPSNTEAFF
d_gene: .; j_gene: TRBJ2-1; v_gene: TRBV5-4; CDR3nt: TGTGCCAGCAGCCCCGGTTACAATGAGCAGTTCTTC; CDR3aa: CASSPGYNEQFF
d_gene: TRBD2; j_gene: TRBJ2-3; v_gene: TRBV5-1; CDR3nt: TGCGCCAGCAGAGAAGGGACTAGCGGGTCCACAGATACGCAGTATTTT; CDR3aa: CASREGTSGSTDTQYF
d_gene: .; j_gene: TRBJ2-3; v_gene: TRBV4-2; CDR3nt: TGTGCCAGCAGCCCCGCGGGAAGCACAGATACGCAGTATTTT; CDR3aa: CASSPAGSTDTQYF
d_gene: .; j_gene: TRBJ1-1; v_gene: TRBV9; CDR3nt: TGTGCCAGCAGCGTACAGGGCACTGAAGCTTTCTTT; CDR3aa: CASSVQGTEAFF
d_gene: TRBD2; j_gene: TRBJ2-7; v_gene: TRBV19; CDR3nt: TGTGCCAGTAGCCTCCAGACTAGCGGGACCGACGAGCAGTACTTC; CDR3aa: CASSLQTSGTDEQYF
d_gene: .; j_gene: TRBJ2-7; v_gene: TRBV4-2; CDR3nt: TGTGCCAGCAGCCAAGGCAGGTCAGGGTCCTACGAGCAGTACTTC; CDR3aa: CASSQGRSGSYEQYF
d_gene: TRBD2; j_gene: TRBJ2-5; v_gene: TRBV5-5; CDR3nt: TGTGCCAGCAGCTTGAGGGGAATCACGGGACTAGCGGGAGGAGGAGAGACCCAGTACTTC; CDR3aa: CASSLRGITGLAGGGETQYF
d_gene: TRBD1; j_gene: TRBJ1-2; v_gene: TRBV5-6; CDR3nt: TGTGCCAGCAGCTTGGCAAAGGGGGCTCTCCCCGCCTATGGCTACACCTTC; CDR3aa: CASSLAKGALPAYGYTF
d_gene: .; j_gene: TRBJ1-2; v_gene: TRBV28; CDR3nt: TGTGCCAGCAGTTCGACATTCAGGGATACTGATGGCTACACCTTC; CDR3aa: CASSSTFRDTDGYTF
d_gene: .; j_gene: TRBJ1-1; v_gene: TRBV30; CDR3nt: TGTGCCTGGAGTGGGACTTTGAACACTGAAGCTTTCTTT; CDR3aa: CAWSGTLNTEAFF
d_gene: TRBD1; j_gene: TRBJ2-5; v_gene: TRBV7-8; CDR3nt: TGTGCCAGCAGCTTGGGACAAACAGGGGGGGAGACCCAGTACTTC; CDR3aa: CASSLGQTGGETQYF
d_gene: .; j_gene: TRBJ2-3; v_gene: TRBV30; CDR3nt: TGTGCCGCAGGGGTCCCTAGCACAGATACGCAGTATTTT; CDR3aa: CAAGVPSTDTQYF
d_gene: TRBD2; j_gene: TRBJ2-3; v_gene: TRBV19; CDR3nt: TGTGCCAGTAACCGAGCGGGAGGGAACACAGATACGCAGTATTTT; CDR3aa: CASNRAGGNTDTQYF
d_gene: .; j_gene: TRBJ1-2; v_gene: TRBV28; CDR3nt: TGTGCCAGCAGGAGAAGCACAGGGAGAGGCTACACCTTC; CDR3aa: CASRRSTGRGYTF
d_gene: .; j_gene: TRBJ1-4; v_gene: TRBV2; CDR3nt: TGTGCCAGCAGTGACGGGGGACGAGCTAATGAAAAACTGTTTTTT; CDR3aa: CASSDGGRANEKLFF
d_gene: .; j_gene: TRBJ2-7; v_gene: TRBV13; CDR3nt: TGTGCCAGCAGCTTGCGACCCGCGGCCTACGAGCAGTACTTC; CDR3aa: CASSLRPAAYEQYF
d_gene: TRBD2; j_gene: TRBJ2-7; v_gene: TRBV28; CDR3nt: TGTGCCAGCGAGCGGGAGGGCCTTCGCGAGCAGTACTTC; CDR3aa: CASEREGLREQYF
d_gene: TRBD1; j_gene: TRBJ1-1; v_gene: TRBV18; CDR3nt: TGTGCCAGCTCAGAGACAGGGGGCCTCGGTGAAGCTTTCTTT; CDR3aa: CASSETGGLGEAFF
d_gene: TRBD2; j_gene: TRBJ2-4; v_gene: TRBV4-1; CDR3nt: TGCGCCAGCAGCCCAAACCGGGGGGTTCCCAAAAACATTCAGTACTTC; CDR3aa: CASSPNRGVPKNIQYF
d_gene: TRBD1; j_gene: TRBJ2-7; v_gene: TRBV30; CDR3nt: TGTGCCTGGAAGGGGGCCAGGAGCGCCTACGAGCAGTACTTC; CDR3aa: CAWKGARSAYEQYF
d_gene: .; j_gene: TRBJ2-5; v_gene: TRBV5-1; CDR3nt: TGCGCCAGCCGTTGGGGTACTGGGGCCTCGGAAGAGACCCAGTACTTC; CDR3aa: CASRWGTGASEETQYF
d_gene: .; j_gene: TRBJ2-7; v_gene: TRBV28; CDR3nt: TGTGCCAGCAGTTTATCCACAGGGATCCACGAGCAGTACTTC; CDR3aa: CASSLSTGIHEQYF
d_gene: TRBD1; j_gene: TRBJ2-3; v_gene: TRBV23-1; CDR3nt: TGCGCCAGCAGTCAGGGGGGGACAGGGACCAGCACAGATACGCAGTATTTT; CDR3aa: CASSQGGTGTSTDTQYF
d_gene: TRBD1; j_gene: TRBJ2-2; v_gene: TRBV5-1; CDR3nt: TGCGCCAGCAGCTTGGCCGAGGGGGGACAGGTACTTTACACCGGGGAGCTGTTTTTT; CDR3aa: CASSLAEGGQVLYTGELFF
d_gene: .; j_gene: TRBJ2-2; v_gene: TRBV4-1; CDR3nt: TGCGCCAGCAGCCAAGACCCAAGACATTACGGGGAGCTGTTTTTT; CDR3aa: CASSQDPRHYGELFF
d_gene: TRBD2; j_gene: TRBJ2-1; v_gene: TRBV30; CDR3nt: TGTGCCTGGAGTGTCTCACTAGCGGGAAGGAGTGAGCAGTTCTTC; CDR3aa: CAWSVSLAGRSEQFF
d_gene: .; j_gene: TRBJ1-1; v_gene: TRBV9; CDR3nt: TGTGCCAGCAGCGTAGCAGGAAGTGGGAACACTGAAGCTTTCTTT; CDR3aa: CASSVAGSGNTEAFF
d_gene: .; j_gene: TRBJ2-1; v_gene: TRBV30; CDR3nt: TGTGCCTGGAGTGGTGGGGCAGCCTACAATGAGCACCTCTTC; CDR3aa: CAWSGGAAYNEHLF
d_gene: .; j_gene: TRBJ1-5; v_gene: TRBV5-5; CDR3nt: TGTGCCAGCAGCTACCCCCGGGGACCCCAGCATTTT; CDR3aa: CASSYPRGPQHF
d_gene: .; j_gene: TRBJ2-3; v_gene: TRBV7-9; CDR3nt: TGTGCCAGCAGAGAAGAGGGGGGCACAGATACGCAGTATTTT; CDR3aa: CASREEGGTDTQYF
d_gene: .; j_gene: TRBJ2-7; v_gene: TRBV5-5; CDR3nt: TGTGCCAGCAGCTACCTTAGGGCCGGGGGCGAGCAGTACTTC; CDR3aa: CASSYLRAGGEQYF
d_gene: .; j_gene: TRBJ1-4; v_gene: TRBV19; CDR3nt: TGTGCCAGTAGTATAGAGGCAGGCCGTAATGAAAAACTGTTTTTT; CDR3aa: CASSIEAGRNEKLFF
d_gene: TRBD1; j_gene: TRBJ1-2; v_gene: TRBV11-3; CDR3nt: TGTGCCAGCAGCCCGCCCGGGACAGGGGAGAGCTATGGCTACACCTTC; CDR3aa: CASSPPGTGESYGYTF
d_gene: .; j_gene: TRBJ2-1; v_gene: TRBV9; CDR3nt: TGTGCCAGCAGCGCAGCAGGTGAGCAGTTCTTC; CDR3aa: CASSAAGEQFF
d_gene: .; j_gene: TRBJ2-5; v_gene: TRBV5-1; CDR3nt: TGCGCCAGCAGCGCCGCGCAAGAGACCCAGTACTTC; CDR3aa: CASSAAQETQYF
d_gene: .; j_gene: TRBJ2-1; v_gene: TRBV29-1; CDR3nt: TGCAGCGTTGACGCACGGGCATTCGGACTTACCTACAATGAGCAGTTCTTC; CDR3aa: CSVDARAFGLTYNEQFF
d_gene: TRBD2; j_gene: TRBJ2-7; v_gene: TRBV12-5; CDR3nt: TGTGCTAGTGGTTTAGAGCCCCTCCACTTTTCGACTAGCGGAGGGCACTACGAGCAGTACTTC; CDR3aa: CASGLEPLHFSTSGGHYEQYF
d_gene: TRBD1; j_gene: TRBJ2-1; v_gene: TRBV6-1; CDR3nt: TGTGCCAGCCGAGAGACAGGGCGGAATGAGCAGTTCTTC; CDR3aa: CASRETGRNEQFF
d_gene: .; j_gene: TRBJ1-1; v_gene: TRBV6-5; CDR3nt: TGTGCCAGCAGTTACGGAGGACGCACTGAAGCTTTCTTT; CDR3aa: CASSYGGRTEAFF